The 2 T cell receptor beta chains reported below all come from one sample, sequenced in a study of shared clonotypes between healthy human individuals. Profiling relied on immunoSEQ multiplex PCR, and the TCRdb table lists in-frame clones only, not all of them. The sample holds approximately 1,500,000 clones, nearly 99% seen once. The sequencing input was naive CD4+ T cells sorted from blood. Subset in this sample: CD45RA+ positively selected. These receptors all stem from a man younger than 40 in good health.

V usage is TRBV2 and J usage is TRBJ1-2; perhaps TRBD1 as D (6 bases). Germline CDR1 and CDR2: SNHLY and FYNNEI. Trimming removed 6 bases at V and 1 base at J, with 15 bases between. The CDR3 is made up of 15 amino acids. DNA for the CDR3: TGTGCCAGCAGACGGGTCCAGGGGCTTAACTATGGCTACACCTTC. Translation gives CASRRVQGLNYGYTF. Combining the CDR3 with reference TRBV2 and TRBJ1-2 gives the whole variable domain EPEVTQTPSHQVTQMGQEVILRCVPISNHLYFYWYRQILGQKVEFLVSFYNNEISEKSEIFDDQFSVERPDGSNFTLKIRSTKLEDSAMYFCASRRVQGLNYGYTFGSGTRLTVV.

This chain uses TRBV2 with TRBJ2-7; 11 nucleotides match TRBD1. This CDR3 contains 14 residues. With 3 bases clipped from V and 2 bases from J, the junction kept 0 bases outside the gene matches. Germline V lookup: CDR1 SNHLY, CDR2 FYNNEI. CDR3 nucleotides: TGTGCCAGCAGTGAGGGACAGGGGGCCTACGAGCAGTACTTC. Amino acid sequence: CASSEGQGAYEQYF. The variable domain in full, with the rest retrieved from reference TRBV2 and TRBJ2-7, is EPEVTQTPSHQVTQMGQEVILRCVPISNHLYFYWYRQILGQKVEFLVSFYNNEISEKSEIFDDQFSVERPDGSNFTLKIRSTKLEDSAMYFCASSEGQGAYEQYFGPGTRLTVT.